The source of this TCR beta chain is a study of cytomegalovirus exposure and HLA in healthy donors. Study findings and constraints: Association with HLA alleles at 0.05 false discovery rate was found for roughly 17,000 TCR beta sequences in a later analysis. For TCR beta chains, V- and J-gene trimming was later linked to a missense DCLRE1C variant.

Amplification used 60 Vbeta primers and 13 Jbeta primers. Clones were sequenced by immunoSEQ multiplex PCR, and TCRdb holds only the in-frame ones, with some missing. Of 140,000 to 150,000 clones in the sample, 65% to 85% were seen once. Notes on this clone: The antigen is not known.

Each donor's status was that of a healthy bone marrow donor. Trimming took 2 bases from V and 2 from J, leaving 6 bases between them. This CDR3 is built from 14 residues. The germline gives CDR1 MDHEN, CDR2 SYDVKM. The chain joins TRBV28 to TRBJ2-2; D is unclear. This clonotype originated in a man in his thirties or forties in good health and CMV-seronegative. Sequencing was performed on PBMCs. Written as DNA, the CDR3 is TGTGCCAGCAGTTTAGTGGGCAACACCGGGGAGCTGTTTTTT. Translated: CASSLVGNTGELFF.